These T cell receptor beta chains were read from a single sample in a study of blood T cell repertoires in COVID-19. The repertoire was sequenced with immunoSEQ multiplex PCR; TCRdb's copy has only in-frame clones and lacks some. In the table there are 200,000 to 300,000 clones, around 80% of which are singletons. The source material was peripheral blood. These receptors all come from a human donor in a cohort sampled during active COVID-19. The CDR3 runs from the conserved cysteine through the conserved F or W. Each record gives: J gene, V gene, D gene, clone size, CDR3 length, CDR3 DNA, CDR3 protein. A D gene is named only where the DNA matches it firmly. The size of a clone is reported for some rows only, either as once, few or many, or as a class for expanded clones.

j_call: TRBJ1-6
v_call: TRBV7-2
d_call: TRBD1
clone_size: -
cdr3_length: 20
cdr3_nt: TGTGCCAGCAGCTTAGCACCGGGACAGGAAAGTTCAAAGGGCAGTTCACCCCTCCACTTT
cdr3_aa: CASSLAPGQESSKGSSPLHF

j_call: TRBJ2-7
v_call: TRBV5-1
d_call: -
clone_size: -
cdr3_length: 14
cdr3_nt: TGCGCCAGCAGCTTGGATCAGGGTCTCTACGAGCAGTACTTC
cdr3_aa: CASSLDQGLYEQYF

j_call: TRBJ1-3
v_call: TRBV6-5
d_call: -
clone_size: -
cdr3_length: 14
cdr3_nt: TGTGCCACCGGCGGGGCATCTCCTGGAAACACCATATATTTT
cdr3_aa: CATGGASPGNTIYF

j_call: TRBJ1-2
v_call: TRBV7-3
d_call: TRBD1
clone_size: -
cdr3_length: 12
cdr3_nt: TGTGCCAGCAGCCATGGACAGGAAGGCTACACCTTC
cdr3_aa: CASSHGQEGYTF

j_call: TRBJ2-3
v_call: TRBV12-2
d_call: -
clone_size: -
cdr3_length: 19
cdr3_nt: TGTGCAAGTCGCTCCCCCCCCTGGCGGGGTCCCCTATGCACAGATACGCAGTATTTT
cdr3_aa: CASRSPPWRGPLCTDTQYF

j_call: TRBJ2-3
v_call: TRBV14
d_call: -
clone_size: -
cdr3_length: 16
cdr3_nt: TGTGCCAGCAGCCTAGAGGTCGTAGCTCACACAGATACGCAGTATTTT
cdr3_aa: CASSLEVVAHTDTQYF

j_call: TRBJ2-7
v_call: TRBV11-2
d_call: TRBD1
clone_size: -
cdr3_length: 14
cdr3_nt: TGTGCCAGCAGCGGATGGGACAGGGGAAACGAGCAGTACTTC
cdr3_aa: CASSGWDRGNEQYF

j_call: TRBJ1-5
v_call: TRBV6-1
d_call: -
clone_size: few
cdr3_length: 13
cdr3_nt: TGTGCCAGCGGTGACAGGAGCAATCAGCCCCAGCATTTT
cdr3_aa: CASGDRSNQPQHF

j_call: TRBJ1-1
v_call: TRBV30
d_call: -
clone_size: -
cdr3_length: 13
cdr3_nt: TGTGCCTGGTCGTCCGGGGTGGGAACTGAAGCTTTCTTT
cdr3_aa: CAWSSGVGTEAFF

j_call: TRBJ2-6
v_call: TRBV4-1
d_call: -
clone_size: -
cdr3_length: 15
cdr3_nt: TGCGCCAGCAGCCAACCTTTATCTGGGGCCAACGTCCTGACTTTC
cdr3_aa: CASSQPLSGANVLTF

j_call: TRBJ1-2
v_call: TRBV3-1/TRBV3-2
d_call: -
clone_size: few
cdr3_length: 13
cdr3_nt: TGTGCCAGCAGCCGAGAGAGTTTCTATGGCTACACCTTC
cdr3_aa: CASSRESFYGYTF